Presented here are 23 T cell receptor beta chains from one specimen sequenced in a study of blood T cell repertoires in COVID-19 (TCRdb year 2020). The library came from the immunoSEQ multiplex PCR assay. TCRdb retrieved this table from immuneACCESS and kept in-frame rearrangements only. Not all clones are present; in checked studies, unresolved V genes account for under half, and no reason is known for the remainder. The sample contains around 450,000 clones, 90% of them found a single time. The biggest ten clones account for 0.6% of the sample. The material sequenced was PBMCs or T cells enriched from blood (not recorded which). These receptors all come from a man younger than 35 who had recovered from COVID-19.

The chain joins TRBV19 to TRBJ2-2, with 9 bases matching TRBD2. This CDR3 region has 17 residues. V shed 4 bases, J shed 2 bases, and the junction held 8 bases outside the gene matches. Germline CDR1 is LNHDA and CDR2 is SQIVND (reference sequence). The CDR3: CASSTPAGGLNTGELFF. The CDR3 DNA follows: TGTGCCAGTAGTACTCCGGCGGGAGGGCTTAACACCGGGGAGCTGTTTTTT. The variable domain in full, completed from reference TRBV19 and TRBJ2-2, reads DGGITQSPKYLFRKEGQNVTLSCEQNLNHDAMYWYRQDPGQGLRLIYYSQIVNDFQKGDIAEGYSVSREKKESFPLTVTSAQKNPTAFYLCASSTPAGGLNTGELFFGEGSRLTVL.

The chain joins TRBV28 to TRBJ2-7; 7 bases fit TRBD1. CDR3 length: 13 amino acids. Germline loops: CDR1 MDHEN, CDR2 SYDVKM. The V gene end was trimmed by 6 bases and the J gene end by 6 bases; junction bases not matched to a gene: 8. The CDR3 loop reads CASRPTGVVEQYF. The CDR3 DNA sequence: TGTGCCAGCAGACCCACAGGGGTGGTCGAGCAGTACTTC. Full variable domain (outside the CDR3, taken from reference TRBV28 and TRBJ2-7): DVKVTQSSRYLVKRTGEKVFLECVQDMDHENMFWYRQDPGLGLRLIYFSYDVKMKEKGDIPEGYSVSREKKERFSLILESASTNQTSMYLCASRPTGVVEQYFGPGTRLTVT.

The V gene is TRBV10-2, the J gene TRBJ2-7, with 14 bases identical to TRBD2. Germline CDR1 and CDR2: WSHSY and SAAADI. The J segment lost 5 bases and the V segment lost 8 bases, leaving 5 bases of the junction unmatched. The CDR3 totals 14 residues. Written as DNA, the CDR3 is TGCGCCAGCGGCGGACTAGCGGGAGGCCACGAGCAGTACTTC. Amino acid sequence: CASGGLAGGHEQYF.

This clone was counted between two and nine times. The J gene is TRBJ1-2, the V gene TRBV19, with D unclear. CDR3 size: 14 residues. In germline, CDR1 is LNHDA, CDR2 SQIVND (reference sequence). V lost 7 bases, J lost 2 bases, and 14 bases lay in between. DNA of the CDR3: TGTGCCAGTAACCGAAGACCAGCGAACTATGGCTACACCTTC. It is translated as CASNRRPANYGYTF.

The gene calls are TRBV5-1 and TRBJ2-3; TRBD2 matches 9 bases. The V gene's germline CDR1 is SGHRS and CDR2 YFSETQ. With 0 bases clipped from V and 4 bases from J, the junction kept 9 bases outside the gene matches. The CDR3 covers 17 residues. The chain's CDR3 is CASSLAGSGGASDTQYF. The CDR3 DNA reads as TGCGCCAGCAGCTTGGCTGGTAGCGGGGGCGCGTCAGATACGCAGTATTTT. Filled out from reference TRBV5-1 and TRBJ2-3, the complete variable domain reads KAGVTQTPRYLIKTRGQQVTLSCSPISGHRSVSWYQQTPGQGLQFLFEYFSETQRNKGNFPGRFSGRQFSNSRSEMNVSTLELGDSALYLCASSLAGSGGASDTQYFGPGTRLTVL.

The rearrangement uses TRBV7-6 and TRBJ1-3; D remains unclear. The ends were cut back, 5 bases at V and 0 bases at J, with 14 bases in the middle. CDR3 length equals 16 residues. The V gene's germline CDR1 is SGHVS and CDR2 FNYEAQ. CDR3 sequence reads: CASSPLSRDSGNTIYF. The CDR3 bases are TGTGCCAGCAGCCCGTTGTCCCGGGACTCTGGAAACACCATATATTTT.

The CDR3 coding sequence is TGTGCCAGCAGCCCCGGGACAGGGTTTTCTGGGGCCAACGTCCTGACTTTC. Translating it yields CASSPGTGFSGANVLTF. This chain joins TRBV11-3 and TRBJ2-6; 9 bases agree with TRBD1. Trimming cost V 5 bases and J 1 base; bases outside gene matches: 6. Germline values: CDR1 SGHNT, CDR2 YENEEA. The CDR3 covers 17 residues.

The chain has TRBV13 and TRBJ2-2, with TRBD2 identical over 7 bases. The trim removed 5 bases at V and 2 bases at J, leaving 8 bases unmatched. This CDR3 spans 16 amino acids. The germline gives CDR1 PRHDT, CDR2 FYEKMQ (reference sequence). This CDR3 is CASSMGAGINTGELFF. DNA for the CDR3: TGTGCCAGCAGCATGGGAGCGGGAATTAACACCGGGGAGCTGTTTTTT. The variable domain in full, completed from reference TRBV13 and TRBJ2-2, reads AAGVIQSPRHLIKEKRETATLKCYPIPRHDTVYWYQQGPGQDPQFLISFYEKMQSDKGSIPDRFSAQQFSDYHSELNMSSLELGDSALYFCASSMGAGINTGELFFGEGSRLTVL.

The gene calls are TRBV28 and TRBJ1-1; TRBD1 matches 8 bases. The CDR3 is 14 residues long. Germline lookup yields CDR1 MDHEN and CDR2 SYDVKM. Losses at the gene ends were 6 bases for V and 4 bases for J; bases not matched to a gene: 7. For the CDR3, the DNA is TGTGCCAGCAGGGACGGACAGGGTATCACTGAAGCTTTCTTT. This translates into CASRDGQGITEAFF.

This sequence joins TRBV5-8 and TRBJ2-4; 10 nucleotides line up with TRBD1. CDR3 length equals 17 residues. The trim removed 5 bases at V and 2 bases at J, leaving 10 bases unmatched. Germline V gene data show CDR1 as SGHTS and CDR2 as YDEGEE. DNA for the CDR3: TGTGCCAGCAGTTCGCACCGGGACAGGGGAACCAAAAACATTCAGTACTTC. It translates to CASSSHRDRGTKNIQYF.

The chain is built from TRBV5-1 and TRBJ2-2; TRBD2 agrees at 9 bases. The CDR3 spans 13 residues. J lost 6 bases, V lost 9 bases, and 6 bases had no gene match. Germline CDR1 SGHRS, CDR2 YFSETQ. The CDR3 loop reads CATSGTSSGELFF. CDR3 DNA sequence: TGCGCCACTAGCGGGACCTCCTCCGGGGAGCTGTTTTTT.

This clone is a singleton in its sample. This chain links TRBV7-9 with TRBJ1-4; tentative D call: TRBD1 (5 bases). This CDR3 has 14 residues. V gave up 6 bases and J gave up 7 bases, with 15 bases separating them. Germline V gene data show CDR1 as SEHNR and CDR2 as FQNEAQ (reference sequence). CDR3 DNA sequence: TGTGCCAGCAGTTCCGGGACTTTCGGTGAAAAACTGTTTTTT. Translation gives CASSSGTFGEKLFF.

The chain employs TRBV28 and TRBJ1-1, with D possibly matching TRBD1 (5 bases). Germline CDR1 and CDR2: MDHEN and SYDVKM. V dropped 4 bases and J dropped 6 bases, with 15 bases sitting between them. This CDR3 is 14 amino acids long. CDR3 coding DNA: TGTGCCAGCAGTTCCCCGGGGGGACGGCCTGAAGCTTTCTTT. It yields the protein CASSSPGGRPEAFF.

The V and J genes are TRBV3-1 (or the pseudogene TRBV3-2) and TRBJ2-3; 10 bases line up with TRBD2. Germline CDR1 and CDR2: LGHDT and YNNKEL (reference sequence). V lost 8 bases and J lost 1; bases outside the gene matches: 9. The length of the CDR3 is 16 residues. The CDR3 reads CASRGVAGGGTDTQYF. The CDR3 region has the DNA TGTGCCAGCCGAGGGGTAGCGGGAGGAGGCACAGATACGCAGTATTTT.

The chain employs TRBV13 and TRBJ1-4; 9 nucleotides align to TRBD1. Germline V lookup: CDR1 PRHDT, CDR2 FYEKMQ (reference sequence). The CDR3 contains 16 residues. The J segment lost 2 bases and the V segment lost 5 bases, leaving 6 bases of the junction unmatched. The CDR3 DNA follows: TGTGCCAGCAGCGAGAACAGGGGGCGGACTAATGAAAAACTGTTTTTT. As protein: CASSENRGRTNEKLFF.

The chain links TRBV7-9 to TRBJ1-4, with a weak D call TRBD1 (6 bases). The CDR3 has 13 amino acids. The germline V gene encodes CDR1 SEHNR and CDR2 FQNEAQ (reference sequence). V shed 7 bases and J shed 6 bases, with 12 bases lying between them. The CDR3 loop is CASNPDSHEKLFF. The CDR3 DNA is TGTGCCAGCAACCCGGACAGCCATGAAAAACTGTTTTTT.

V gene TRBV27 combines with J gene TRBJ2-7; 12 bases agree with TRBD1. The CDR3 is 14 residues long. Germline values: CDR1 MNHEY, CDR2 SMNVEV (reference sequence). Germline trimming cut 6 bases from V and 5 bases from J; bases unmatched to any gene: 5. Written as DNA, the CDR3 is TGTGCCAGCAGGGGACAGGGGGCAGGGAACGAGCAGTACTTC. The encoded protein is CASRGQGAGNEQYF.

The CDR3 loop reads CASSLGARETQYF. CDR3 DNA: TGCGCCAGCAGCTTGGGGGCTCGAGAGACCCAGTACTTC. The chain couples TRBV5-1 to TRBJ2-5; no definite D call. Germline CDR1 SGHRS, CDR2 YFSETQ. The CDR3 has 13 residues. V was pared by 0 bases and J by 4 bases, with 7 bases between. The full variable domain, rest sourced from reference TRBV5-1 and TRBJ2-5, is KAGVTQTPRYLIKTRGQQVTLSCSPISGHRSVSWYQQTPGQGLQFLFEYFSETQRNKGNFPGRFSGRQFSNSRSEMNVSTLELGDSALYLCASSLGARETQYFGPGTRLLVL.

The chain employs TRBV29-1 and TRBJ2-5; TRBD1 agrees at 9 bases. Germline V lookup: CDR1 SQVTM, CDR2 ANQGSEA. Losses at the gene ends were 3 bases for V and 5 bases for J; bases not matched to a gene: 4. The CDR3 is 13 residues long. In DNA, the CDR3 is TGCAGCGTTGAGTACAGGGGGCGGGAGACCCAGTACTTC. Translation gives CSVEYRGRETQYF.

The rearrangement joins TRBV4-1 to TRBJ1-2; D unresolved. Germline CDR1 reads MGHRA; CDR2 reads YSYEKL. This CDR3 region has 15 residues. Trimming shortened V by 3 bases and J by 4 bases, and 15 bases separated the two germline ends. CDR3 nucleotide sequence: TGCGCCAGCAGCCATTTGACTCTCCCTGCCTATGGCTACACCTTC. Its protein is CASSHLTLPAYGYTF.

This clone came up once. The CDR3 bases are TGTGCCAGCAGTTTCGAAAGCGGGAGGAACCAAGAGACCCAGTACTTC. Encoded protein: CASSFESGRNQETQYF. The rearrangement uses TRBV28 and TRBJ2-5; TRBD2 matches 9 bases. Unmatched junction bases numbered 5, after V lost 3 bases and J lost 0 bases. The germline V gene has CDR1 MDHEN and CDR2 SYDVKM. The CDR3 contains 16 residues.

In its sample, this clone was seen a few times. In DNA, the CDR3 is TGTGCCTGGCGACAGATAAACACTGAAGCTTTCTTT. This sequence encodes CAWRQINTEAFF. The rearrangement uses TRBV30 and TRBJ1-1; tentative D call: TRBD1 (5 bases). The germline CDR1 and CDR2 sequences are GTSNPN and SVGIG (reference sequence). The V and J ends lost 5 bases and 2 bases respectively, with 9 bases between them. The length of the CDR3 is 12 residues.

This chain connects TRBV27 to TRBJ2-7, with 8 bases identical to TRBD2. This CDR3 has 17 residues. Germline CDR1 MNHEY, CDR2 SMNVEV (reference sequence). The J segment lost 4 bases and the V segment lost 4 bases, leaving 15 bases of the junction unmatched. Here the CDR3 reads CASSSLPGRAVRYEQYF. In DNA, the CDR3 is TGTGCCAGCAGTTCCCTCCCCGGGAGGGCCGTTAGATACGAGCAGTACTTC.